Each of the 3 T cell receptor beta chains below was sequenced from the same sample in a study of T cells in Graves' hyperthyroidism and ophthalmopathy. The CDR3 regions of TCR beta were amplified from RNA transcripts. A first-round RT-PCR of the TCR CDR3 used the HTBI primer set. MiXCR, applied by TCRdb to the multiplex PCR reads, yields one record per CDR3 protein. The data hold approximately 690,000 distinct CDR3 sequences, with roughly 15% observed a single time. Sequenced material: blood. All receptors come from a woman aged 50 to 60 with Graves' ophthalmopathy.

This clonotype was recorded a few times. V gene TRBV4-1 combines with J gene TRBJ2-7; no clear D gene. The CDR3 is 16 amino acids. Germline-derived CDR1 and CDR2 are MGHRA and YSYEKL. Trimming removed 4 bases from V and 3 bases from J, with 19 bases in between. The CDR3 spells CASSPQGKKGGYEQYF. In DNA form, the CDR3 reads TGCGCCAGCAGCCCCCAAGGTAAGAAGGGCGGCTACGAGCAGTACTTC.

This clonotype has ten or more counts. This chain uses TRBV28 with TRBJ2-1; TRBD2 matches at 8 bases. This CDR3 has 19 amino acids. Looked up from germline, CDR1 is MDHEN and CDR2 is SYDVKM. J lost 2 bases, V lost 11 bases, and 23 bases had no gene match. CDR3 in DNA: TGTGCCGGCGCTCCCACTGGCGGGAGGAGTAGGGGAGCCTACAATGAGCAGTTCTTC. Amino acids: CAGAPTGGRSRGAYNEQFF. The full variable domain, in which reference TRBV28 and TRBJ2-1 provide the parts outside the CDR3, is DVKVTQSSRYLVKRTGEKVFLECVQDMDHENMFWYRQDPGLGLRLIYFSYDVKMKEKGDIPEGYSVSREKKERFSLILESASTNQTSMYLCAGAPTGGRSRGAYNEQFFGPGTRLTVL.

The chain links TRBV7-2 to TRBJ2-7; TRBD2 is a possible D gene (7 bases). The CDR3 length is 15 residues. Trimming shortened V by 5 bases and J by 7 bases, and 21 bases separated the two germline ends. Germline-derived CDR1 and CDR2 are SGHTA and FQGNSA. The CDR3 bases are TGTGCCAGCAGCCTAGAGGGCGCGGGGGCCGGGGAGCAGTACTTC. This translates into CASSLEGAGAGEQYF.